A selection of T cell receptor beta chains follows, all from one sample in a study of T-cell reconstitution after alpha-beta-depleted transplantation in children. TCRdb re-analysed the PCR reads in MiXCR, keeping a single row per CDR3 protein. The repertoire has 500,000 to 750,000 distinct CDR3 sequences, 25% to 30% of them found once; the top ten carry less than 40%. Sequenced here: PBMCs, sampled before TCRalphabeta/CD19-depleted stem cell transplant. These receptors came from a boy in the first two years of life with Wiskott-Aldrich syndrome, due to receive a stem cell transplant. Each CDR3 is given with its conserved first and last residue. D genes are given only for firm matches. Some rows mark clone size as missing; the rest say once, few, many or name a class of expanded clone.

>few|TRBJ2-7|TRBV29-1|.
CSVEYQWEQYF
TGCAGCGTTGAATATCAGTGGGAGCAGTACTTC
>.|TRBJ1-4|TRBV7-6|.
CASSHSATNEKLFF
TGTGCCAGCAGCCACAGTGCAACTAATGAAAAACTGTTTTTT
>.|TRBJ2-7|TRBV2|.
CASRGDLDEQYF
TGTGCCAGCAGGGGGGATTTAGACGAGCAGTACTTC
>.|TRBJ1-4|TRBV6-1|.
CASTRIGSEKLFF
TGTGCCAGCACCCGGATTGGGAGTGAAAAACTGTTTTTT
>.|TRBJ2-2|TRBV11-2|.
CASSLAVQGSGELFF
TGTGCCAGCAGCTTAGCTGTACAGGGTTCCGGGGAGCTGTTTTTT
>.|TRBJ2-1|TRBV12-3/TRBV12-4|TRBD2
CASSHPLAGGPNEQFF
TGTGCCAGCAGCCACCCACTAGCGGGAGGGCCAAATGAGCAGTTCTTC
>.|TRBJ2-1|TRBV24-1|.
CATSVGAVNEQFF
TGTGCCACCAGTGTTGGCGCTGTCAATGAGCAGTTCTTC
>few|TRBJ2-5|TRBV28|TRBD2
CASRILAGGEGQYF
TGTGCCAGCAGGATACTAGCGGGAGGCGAGGGCCAGTACTTC
>few|TRBJ2-2|TRBV7-6|.
CASSLSARSSDTGELFF
TGTGCCAGCAGCTTATCGGCCAGGAGTAGCGACACCGGGGAGCTGTTTTTT
>.|TRBJ2-7|TRBV7-9|.
CASSLDLESGLDEQYF
TGTGCCAGCAGCTTAGATCTAGAAAGTGGGCTGGACGAGCAGTACTTC
>.|TRBJ2-2|TRBV6-1|.
CASTLVRELFF
TGTGCCAGCACCCTAGTAAGGGAGCTGTTTTTT
>few|TRBJ2-7|TRBV7-9|TRBD2
CASSLVAGVFPYEQYF
TGTGCCAGCAGCTTAGTGGCGGGAGTCTTTCCCTACGAGCAGTACTTC
>few|TRBJ2-2|TRBV12-3/TRBV12-4|.
CASSRRGQLNTGELFF
TGTGCCAGCAGTCGCCGGGGGCAGCTAAACACCGGGGAGCTGTTTTTT
>.|TRBJ1-5|TRBV12-3/TRBV12-4|.
CASNGQPQHF
TGTGCCAGCAATGGTCAGCCCCAGCATTTT
>few|TRBJ1-3|TRBV4-1|.
CASSQEGDVIYF
TGCGCCAGCAGCCAAGAAGGAGATGTCATATATTTT
>.|TRBJ2-3|TRBV5-1|TRBD2
CASSPRAGVGTDTQYF
TGCGCCAGCAGCCCTAGGGCGGGAGTAGGAACAGATACGCAGTATTTT
>.|TRBJ2-7|TRBV20-1|TRBD2
CSAMGTSGSYEQYF
TGCAGTGCTATGGGGACTAGCGGGAGCTACGAGCAGTACTTC
>few|TRBJ2-1|TRBV5-1|.
CASSLRFSGNEQFF
TGCGCCAGCAGCTTGCGTTTTTCAGGGAATGAGCAGTTCTTC
>.|TRBJ2-5|TRBV7-2|.
CASSPSQETQYF
TGTGCCAGCAGCCCTAGTCAAGAGACCCAGTACTTC
>.|TRBJ2-3|TRBV5-1|.
CASQLDLVPPQYF
TGCGCCAGTCAGCTCGATCTGGTTCCGCCGCAGTATTTT
>few|TRBJ2-7|TRBV7-2|TRBD2
CASSLHLGRAFAYEQYF
TGTGCCAGCAGCTTACACCTCGGGAGGGCCTTCGCCTACGAGCAGTACTTC
>few|TRBJ1-6|TRBV20-1|.
CSARPGAVGNSPLHF
TGCAGTGCTAGACCGGGGGCGGTCGGTAATTCACCCCTCCACTTT
>.|TRBJ2-3|TRBV7-9|.
CASSWRVKDTQYF
TGTGCCAGCAGCTGGCGGGTGAAAGATACGCAGTATTTT
>.|TRBJ2-5|TRBV29-1|TRBD2
CSVEATSPGGETQYF
TGCAGCGTTGAGGCGACTAGCCCTGGAGGAGAGACCCAGTACTTC
>.|TRBJ2-1|TRBV24-1|TRBD2
CATSDTGLAAYNEQFF
TGTGCCACCAGTGATACGGGACTAGCGGCCTACAATGAGCAGTTCTTC
>.|TRBJ2-5|TRBV7-9|TRBD1
CASSSGERTGAETQYF
TGTGCCAGCAGCTCCGGCGAACGGACAGGGGCGGAGACCCAGTACTTC
>few|TRBJ2-1|TRBV6-5|.
CASSSTGIYNEQFF
TGTGCCAGCAGTTCTACCGGGATCTACAATGAGCAGTTCTTC
>few|TRBJ2-7|TRBV9|TRBD2
CASSVLAGGEQYF
TGTGCCAGCAGCGTACTAGCGGGGGGGGAGCAGTACTTC
>.|TRBJ1-1|TRBV20-1|.
CSFHRGRMNTEAFF
TGCAGTTTTCATCGGGGCCGCATGAACACTGAAGCTTTCTTT
>few|TRBJ2-5|TRBV4-1|TRBD2
CASSQDKAGAKETQYF
TGCGCCAGCAGCCAAGATAAGGCGGGAGCAAAAGAGACCCAGTACTTC
>.|TRBJ2-7|TRBV10-3|TRBD2
CAISESGSGRPYYEQYF
TGTGCCATCAGTGAGTCGGGTAGCGGGAGGCCCTACTACGAGCAGTACTTC
>few|TRBJ2-6|TRBV4-2|.
CASSQDSRTTGANVLTF
TGTGCCAGCAGCCAAGATTCTCGGACTACTGGGGCCAACGTCCTGACTTTC
>few|TRBJ2-1|TRBV12-3/TRBV12-4|TRBD2
CASSLASGRSEQFF
TGTGCCAGCAGTTTGGCTAGCGGGAGGAGCGAGCAGTTCTTC
>.|TRBJ2-7|TRBV28|TRBD2
CASSSRVAGGYEQYF
TGTGCCAGCAGTTCCCGGGTAGCGGGAGGGTACGAGCAGTACTTC
>few|TRBJ2-7|TRBV9|TRBD1
CASSPRDRGYHEQYF
TGTGCCAGCAGCCCGAGGGACAGGGGGTACCACGAGCAGTACTTC
>few|TRBJ2-5|TRBV5-1|.
CASRETDSWGETQYF
TGCGCCAGCAGAGAGACAGACAGCTGGGGGGAGACCCAGTACTTC
>.|TRBJ2-1|TRBV4-2|.
CASSQVSGGGYNEQFF
TGTGCCAGCAGCCAAGTATCCGGGGGCGGCTACAATGAGCAGTTCTTC
>few|TRBJ1-2|TRBV7-9|.
CASSRTRVPRYYGYTF
TGTGCCAGCAGCCGTACTAGGGTCCCCAGGTACTATGGCTACACCTTC
>few|TRBJ2-1|TRBV29-1|TRBD2
CSVEDFLLAGGGGEQFF
TGCAGCGTTGAAGACTTCCTCCTAGCGGGAGGCGGGGGTGAGCAGTTCTTC
>few|TRBJ1-1|TRBV5-5|TRBD1
CASSLSGGLNTEAFF
TGTGCCAGCAGCTTGTCAGGGGGCCTGAACACTGAAGCTTTCTTT